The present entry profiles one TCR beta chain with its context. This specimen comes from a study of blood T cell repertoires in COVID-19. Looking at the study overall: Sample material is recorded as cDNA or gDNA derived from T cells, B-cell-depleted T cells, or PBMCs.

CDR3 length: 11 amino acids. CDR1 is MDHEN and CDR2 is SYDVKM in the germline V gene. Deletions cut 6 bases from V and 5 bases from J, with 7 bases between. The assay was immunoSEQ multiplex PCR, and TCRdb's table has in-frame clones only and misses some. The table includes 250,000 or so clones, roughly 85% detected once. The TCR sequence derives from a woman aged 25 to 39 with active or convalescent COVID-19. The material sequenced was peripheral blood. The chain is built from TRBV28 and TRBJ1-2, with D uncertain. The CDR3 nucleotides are TGTGCCAGCAGCTCGACTTATGGCTACACCTTC. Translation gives CASSSTYGYTF.